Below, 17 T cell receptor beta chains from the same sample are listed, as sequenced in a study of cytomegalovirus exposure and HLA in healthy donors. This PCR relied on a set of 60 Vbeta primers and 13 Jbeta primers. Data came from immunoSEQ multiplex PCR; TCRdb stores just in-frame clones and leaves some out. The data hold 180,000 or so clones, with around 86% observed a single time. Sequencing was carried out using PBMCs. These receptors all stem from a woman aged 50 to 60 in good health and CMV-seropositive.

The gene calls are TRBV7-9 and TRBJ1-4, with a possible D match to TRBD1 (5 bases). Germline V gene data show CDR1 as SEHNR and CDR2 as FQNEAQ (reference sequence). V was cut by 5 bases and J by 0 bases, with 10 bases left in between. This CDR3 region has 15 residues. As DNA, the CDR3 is TGTGCCAGCAGCGTCCGACAGTCAACTAATGAAAAACTGTTTTTT. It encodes CASSVRQSTNEKLFF.

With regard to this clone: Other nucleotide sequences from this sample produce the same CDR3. The CDR3 nucleotides are TGTGCCAGCTCATCGGCGGGGTCTAACTATGGCTACACCTTC. This encodes CASSSAGSNYGYTF. This sequence joins TRBV18 and TRBJ1-2, with D unresolved. The V end lost 5 bases, the J end lost 0 bases, and 10 bases lay between the germline ends. This CDR3 is built from 14 residues. Germline CDR1 and CDR2: KGHSH and LQKENI.

The CDR3 DNA is TGTGCCAGCAGTTACAGGGGGCAGTGGTATGGCTACACCTTC. Its translation: CASSYRGQWYGYTF. The rearrangement uses TRBV2 and TRBJ1-2; 9 bases agree with TRBD1. The CDR3 is made up of 14 amino acids. V lost 5 bases and J lost 5; bases outside the gene matches: 6. Germline-derived CDR1 and CDR2 are SNHLY and FYNNEI.

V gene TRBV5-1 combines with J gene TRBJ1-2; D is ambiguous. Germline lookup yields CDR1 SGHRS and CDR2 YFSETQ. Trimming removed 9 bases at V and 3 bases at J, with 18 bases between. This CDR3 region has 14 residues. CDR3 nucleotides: TGCGCCACTTCGGACGGACTCGGGGACTATGGCTACACCTTC. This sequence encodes CATSDGLGDYGYTF.

CDR3 amino acids: CASSERGGTGELFF. DNA for the CDR3: TGTGCCAGCAGTGAAAGGGGAGGCACCGGGGAGCTGTTTTTT. The genes are TRBV2 and TRBJ2-2, with D possibly being TRBD2 (6 bases). CDR1 SNHLY and CDR2 FYNNEI come from the germline V gene. The length of the CDR3 is 14 residues. Trimming took off 2 bases at V and 4 bases at J, with 8 bases between the two ends.

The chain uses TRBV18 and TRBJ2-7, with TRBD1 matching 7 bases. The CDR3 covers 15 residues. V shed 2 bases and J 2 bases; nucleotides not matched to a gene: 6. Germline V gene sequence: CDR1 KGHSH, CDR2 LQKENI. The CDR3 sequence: CASSPYPTGTYEQYF. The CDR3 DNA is TGTGCCAGCTCACCATACCCGACAGGGACCTACGAGCAGTACTTC.

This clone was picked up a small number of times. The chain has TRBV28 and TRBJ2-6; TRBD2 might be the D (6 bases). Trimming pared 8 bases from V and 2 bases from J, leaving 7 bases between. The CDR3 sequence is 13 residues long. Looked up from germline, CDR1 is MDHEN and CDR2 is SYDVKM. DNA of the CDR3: TGTGCCAGCTCGGGAGCTGGGGCCAACGTCCTGACTTTC. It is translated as CASSGAGANVLTF.

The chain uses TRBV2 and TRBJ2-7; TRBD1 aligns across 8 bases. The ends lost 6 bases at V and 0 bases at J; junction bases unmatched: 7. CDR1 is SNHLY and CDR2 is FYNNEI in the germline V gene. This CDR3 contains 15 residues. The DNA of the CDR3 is TGTGCCAGCAGGGAAATGACAGGGGCCTCCTACGAGCAGTACTTC. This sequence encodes CASREMTGASYEQYF.

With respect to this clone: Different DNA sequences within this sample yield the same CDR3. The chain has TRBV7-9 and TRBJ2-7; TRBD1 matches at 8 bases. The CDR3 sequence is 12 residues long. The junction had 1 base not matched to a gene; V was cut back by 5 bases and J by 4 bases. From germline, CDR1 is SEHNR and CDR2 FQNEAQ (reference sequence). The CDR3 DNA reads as TGTGCCAGCAGCCGACAGGGGTACGAGCAGTACTTC. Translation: CASSRQGYEQYF.

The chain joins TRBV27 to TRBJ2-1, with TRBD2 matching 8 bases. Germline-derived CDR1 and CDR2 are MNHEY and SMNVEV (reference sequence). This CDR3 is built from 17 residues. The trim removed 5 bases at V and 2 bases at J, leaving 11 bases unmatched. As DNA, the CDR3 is TGTGCCAGCAGTGCCATGGGACTAGGAATGACCTACAATGAGCAGTTCTTC. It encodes CASSAMGLGMTYNEQFF.

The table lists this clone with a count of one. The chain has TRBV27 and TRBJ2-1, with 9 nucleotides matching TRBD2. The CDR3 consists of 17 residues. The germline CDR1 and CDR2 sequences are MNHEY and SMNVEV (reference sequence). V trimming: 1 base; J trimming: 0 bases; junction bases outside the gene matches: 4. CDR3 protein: CASSLWRRGGSYNEQFF. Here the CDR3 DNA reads TGTGCCAGCAGTTTATGGAGGCGGGGGGGCTCCTACAATGAGCAGTTCTTC.

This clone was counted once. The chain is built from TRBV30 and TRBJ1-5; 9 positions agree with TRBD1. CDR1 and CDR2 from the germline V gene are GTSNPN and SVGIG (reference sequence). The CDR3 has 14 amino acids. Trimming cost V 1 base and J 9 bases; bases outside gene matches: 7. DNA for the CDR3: TGTGCCTGGAGTGGAGGGACAGGGAGGAGGCCCCAGCATTTT. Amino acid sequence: CAWSGGTGRRPQHF.

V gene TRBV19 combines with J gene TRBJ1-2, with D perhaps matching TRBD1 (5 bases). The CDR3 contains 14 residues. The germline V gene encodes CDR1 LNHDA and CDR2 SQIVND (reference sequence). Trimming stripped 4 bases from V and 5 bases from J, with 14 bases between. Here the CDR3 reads CASSRDTGHYGYTF. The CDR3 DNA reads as TGTGCCAGTAGTAGAGATACAGGACATTATGGCTACACCTTC.

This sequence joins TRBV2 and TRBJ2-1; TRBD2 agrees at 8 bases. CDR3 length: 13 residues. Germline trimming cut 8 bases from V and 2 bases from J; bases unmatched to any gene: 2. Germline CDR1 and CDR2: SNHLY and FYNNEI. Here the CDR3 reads CASPREAYNEQFF. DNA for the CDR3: TGTGCCAGCCCGCGGGAGGCCTACAATGAGCAGTTCTTC.

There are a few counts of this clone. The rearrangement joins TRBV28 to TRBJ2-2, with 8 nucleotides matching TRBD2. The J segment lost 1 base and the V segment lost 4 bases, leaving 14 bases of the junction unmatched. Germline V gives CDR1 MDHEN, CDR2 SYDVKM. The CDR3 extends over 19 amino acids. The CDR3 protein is CASSSPTLAGNLNTGELFF. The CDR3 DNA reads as TGTGCCAGCAGTTCCCCTACTTTAGCGGGGAACTTGAACACCGGGGAGCTGTTTTTT.

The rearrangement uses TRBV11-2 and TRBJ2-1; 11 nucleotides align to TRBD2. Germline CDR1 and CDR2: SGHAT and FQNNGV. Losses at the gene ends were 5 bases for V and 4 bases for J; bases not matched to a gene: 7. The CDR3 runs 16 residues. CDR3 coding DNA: TGTGCCAGCAGCCCCGGGTCTAGCGGGGGGTACAATGAGCAGTTCTTC. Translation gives CASSPGSSGGYNEQFF.

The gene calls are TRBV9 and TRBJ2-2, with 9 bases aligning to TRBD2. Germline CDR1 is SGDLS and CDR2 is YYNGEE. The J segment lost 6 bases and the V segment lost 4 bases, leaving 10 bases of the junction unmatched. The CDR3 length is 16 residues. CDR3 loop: CASSPVLTSGAGELFF. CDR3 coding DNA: TGTGCCAGCAGCCCAGTTTTGACTAGCGGCGCCGGGGAGCTGTTTTTT.